This TCR beta chain was recorded in a study of monozygotic twins with inflammatory bowel disease (dated by TCRdb to the late 2010s). For the study in its entirety: The full study comprised some 30 monozygotic twin pairs: nine German pairs (four IBD-concordant, five IBD-discordant) and 19 IBD-discordant Danish pairs. Each individual had, on average, about 151 000 unique TCRalpha sequences and 181 000 unique TCRbeta sequences available for analysis. The search for disease-associated traits relied mainly on comparing IBD patients with their genetically identical healthy co-twins within discordant pairs.

From each donor, a roughly 2.7 ml peripheral blood sample was drawn into PAXgene tubes and stored at -80 degrees C. Without T cell sorting, total RNA was isolated from whole blood using the PAXgene blood miRNA kit on an automated QIAcube. Peripheral blood from monozygotic twin pairs concordant or discordant for inflammatory bowel disease was subjected to deep TCRalpha and TCRbeta repertoire profiling with unique molecular barcoding. Smoking habits were recorded for all twin pairs, and each individual was classified as a current, former or never smoker. Note on this clonotype: The antigen it recognizes is unknown.

General findings and caveats noted by the study authors: Concordant and discordant twins showed no difference in repertoire similarity, possibly because of limited statistical power. Because patients received different immunosuppressive treatments, the repertoires may have picked up extra background noise and variability between individuals. The results gave no support for a single strong signal or clonotype linked to IBD. Different T cell subtypes could not be distinguished in the analysis. Fewer clonotypes were shared with other individuals by IBD patients than by healthy twins, most markedly in patients showing signs of disease activity. A decrease in TCRbeta repertoire diversity, as measured by inverse Simpson index, was observed in IBD patients compared with their healthy co-twins.

The CDR3 sequence holds 13 residues, the cysteine and phenylalanine included. The protein alone is recorded here. Per the germline V gene, MNHEY is the CDR1 and SVGEGT is the CDR2. Library generation was performed with 5' RACE. For each TCR library, 3,500 to 4,500 ng of total RNA was used. cDNA was synthesized with SMARTScribe reverse transcriptase in eight separate reactions per sample. During cDNA synthesis, template switching introduced unique molecular identifiers that contained a 6-nucleotide sample barcode. Two nested PCRs of around 16 and 10 cycles amplified the TCRalpha and TCRbeta cDNA, and bead purification followed each PCR. Before amplification, cDNA was treated with uracil DNA-glycosylase and purified using the QIAquick PCR purification kit. The second PCR was the step at which Illumina TruSeq-compatible adapters and sample-specific barcodes were added. TapeStation and Qubit were used to check library quality and concentration, and around 4.5 ng of each library went into the pool. Pooled libraries were sequenced on an Illumina HiSeq2500 single-index Rapid Run with 2 x 100 bp reads and custom sequencing primers. Turning to the authors' computational methods: PCR and sequencing errors were corrected by UMI-based consensus assembly using MiGEC version 1.2.6. MiXCR version 2.1.1 handled V(D)J alignment, clonotype assembly and CDR3 extraction. Gene usage, clonotype sharing and MAIT/NKT TCR abundance were normalised by analysing the top 1000, 10 000 and 20 000 clonotypes per sample. After downsampling to 27 000 UMIs, diversity was calculated as the inverse Simpson index using the vegan R package. Paired Mann-Whitney U tests were applied to discordant twin pairs, with Benjamini-Hochberg correction for multiple testing. Reprocessed by TCRdb, the reads give a single entry per CDR3 protein sequence, without DNA. The V and J calls come from TCRdb's annotation, not from the publication. The sample table includes about 380,000 distinct CDR3 sequences. The ten largest clones capture about 2.5% of the sample.

The chain is encoded by TRBV6-2 or TRBV6-3 joined to TRBJ1-1; the TCRdb D gene call, TRBD1, has no DNA to confirm it. The sequencing sample was made of blood. The receptor was derived from a human donor with ulcerative colitis or Crohn's disease, or a healthy co-twin of an affected twin (not recorded which). CDR3 reads: CASSYRVPTEAFF.